Listed below are T cell receptor beta chains from one sample, sequenced in a study of blood T cell repertoires in COVID-19. TCRdb's table, derived via immunoSEQ multiplex PCR, lists solely in-frame clones and lacks some. The profile shows tens of thousands of clones, approximately 90% of them singletons. The material sequenced was peripheral blood. These receptors originate from a woman aged 55-69 years with COVID-19, enrolled during active disease. Each CDR3 is given with its conserved first and last residue.

v_call: TRBV12-3/TRBV12-4
cdr3_aa: CASSLGRADTQYF

v_call: TRBV29-1
cdr3_aa: CSVDRGNEQYF

v_call: TRBV7-8
cdr3_aa: CASSLGDRAHGYTF

v_call: TRBV28
cdr3_aa: CASGGGVNTEAFF

v_call: TRBV15
cdr3_aa: CATSRGNRVDSPLHF

v_call: TRBV6-4
cdr3_aa: CASSTAGNTGELFF

v_call: TRBV4-1
cdr3_aa: CASSQESGATQYF

v_call: TRBV5-1
cdr3_aa: CASSLMKGTEPIYGYTF

v_call: TRBV2
cdr3_aa: CASSADRAANQPQHF

v_call: TRBV7-9
cdr3_aa: CASSPRLARGRHEQYF

v_call: TRBV28
cdr3_aa: CASGAGDNEQFF

v_call: TRBV5-6
cdr3_aa: CASRWQGAYNEQFF

v_call: TRBV5-1
cdr3_aa: CASSLQGAGELFF

v_call: TRBV7-2
cdr3_aa: CASSEIQGQPQHF

v_call: TRBV28
cdr3_aa: CASTPGGARGNEQFF

v_call: TRBV2
cdr3_aa: CASRYGTPSYTF

v_call: TRBV28
cdr3_aa: CASSLAGSTDTQYF

v_call: TRBV18
cdr3_aa: CASSPELYYEQYF

v_call: TRBV4-1
cdr3_aa: CASSQGHPTGELFF

v_call: TRBV6-5
cdr3_aa: CASSLRQDGREQYF

v_call: TRBV7-2
cdr3_aa: CATHPGWALIF

v_call: TRBV5-6
cdr3_aa: CASSLVGGTNTEAFF